The TCR beta chain under discussion was sequenced for a study of OX40 agonist ivuxolimab in advanced cancers. Study-wide results and limits: Clonal expansion from baseline to week 6 occurred in both CD4+ and CD8+ T cells. Among the lowest peripheral clonal expansion occurred in 0.1-3.0 mg/kg partial responders.

The CDR3 consists of 16 residues. Per the germline V gene, CDR1 is SGDLS and CDR2 is YYNGEE. V was clipped by 0 bases and J by 2 bases, with 15 bases between them. Notes on this clone: Antigen specificity is unknown.

Clones were read by immunoSEQ multiplex PCR, and TCRdb kept only the in-frame ones, dropping some. Among nearly 45,000 clones, roughly 90% were seen once, and the ten largest hold roughly 16%. The source is an adult with an advanced solid tumor such as melanoma, head and neck, liver or kidney cancer. This chain connects TRBV9 to TRBJ2-7; perhaps TRBD2 as D (6 bases). Sequenced material: CD4+ or CD8+ T cells sorted from blood, taken in a trial of the OX40 agonist ivuxolimab. In DNA form, the CDR3 reads TGTGCCAGCAGCGTAGGAGTCGGGAGCCGAACCTACGAGCAGTACTTC. It codes for CASSVGVGSRTYEQYF.